These 6 T cell receptor beta chains originate from one sample sequenced in a study of blood T cell repertoires in COVID-19. TCRdb keeps only in-frame clones here, not all; method: immunoSEQ multiplex PCR. This sample has approximately 270,000 clones, with 91% found just once. The specimen was PBMCs or T cells enriched from blood (not recorded which). The receptors shown here come from a man aged 35-49 years who had been exposed to COVID-19.

There are a few counts of this clone. The genes are TRBV28 and TRBJ1-3; possibly TRBD1 for D (5 bases). V was shortened by 6 bases and J by 0 bases, with 12 bases between the two germline ends. In germline, CDR1 is MDHEN, CDR2 SYDVKM. This CDR3 spans 15 amino acids. CDR3 sequence (DNA): TGTGCCAGCAGGTCCGACAGTAACTCTGGAAACACCATATATTTT. Translated, it gives CASRSDSNSGNTIYF.

This clone was seen once. This chain links TRBV7-9 with TRBJ2-2; 8 bases map to TRBD1. Germline V gives CDR1 SEHNR, CDR2 FQNEAQ (reference sequence). V trimming: 5 bases; J trimming: 7 bases; junction bases outside the gene matches: 9. The CDR3 length is 15 residues. The CDR3 coding sequence is TGTGCCAGCAGCCCCTCAGGGGGCGCGGGCGGGGAGCTGTTTTTT. Amino acid sequence: CASSPSGGAGGELFF.

The chain employs TRBV10-1 and TRBJ1-1; D uncertain. Germline-derived CDR1 and CDR2 are WNHNN and SYGVQD (reference sequence). The CDR3 has 13 residues. The V and J ends lost 0 bases and 3 bases respectively, with 5 bases between them. The CDR3 sequence: CASSESGDTEAFF. CDR3 nucleotide sequence: TGCGCCAGCAGTGAGTCCGGGGACACTGAAGCTTTCTTT.

The count of this clone is one. The chain couples TRBV27 to TRBJ1-4; D may be TRBD1 (5 bases). This CDR3 spans 17 amino acids. Looked up from germline, CDR1 is MNHEY and CDR2 is SMNVEV (reference sequence). V lost 7 bases to trimming and J lost 1 base, with 19 bases between them. CDR3 sequence (DNA): TGTGCCAGCAAATCTTCCGGGACTGCCTTAACTAATGAAAAACTGTTTTTT. Its protein product is CASKSSGTALTNEKLFF.

The rearrangement uses TRBV6-5 and TRBJ1-2, with TRBD1 matching 7 bases. With V trimmed by 8 bases and J by 2 bases, 8 bases remained unmatched. This CDR3 has 14 amino acids. The germline gives CDR1 MNHEY, CDR2 SVGAGI. For the CDR3, the DNA is TGTGCCAGCGGGGGTGGGGGACAGAACTATGGCTACACCTTC. This translates into CASGGGGQNYGYTF.

The chain couples TRBV7-9 to TRBJ2-7, with unresolved D. This CDR3 is built from 13 residues. Germline lookup yields CDR1 SEHNR and CDR2 FQNEAQ (reference sequence). The V end was cut by 5 bases, the J end by 3 bases, with 11 bases between. For the CDR3, the DNA is TGTGCCAGCAGCCGGAGCCAGAGCTACGAGCAGTACTTC. Protein product: CASSRSQSYEQYF.